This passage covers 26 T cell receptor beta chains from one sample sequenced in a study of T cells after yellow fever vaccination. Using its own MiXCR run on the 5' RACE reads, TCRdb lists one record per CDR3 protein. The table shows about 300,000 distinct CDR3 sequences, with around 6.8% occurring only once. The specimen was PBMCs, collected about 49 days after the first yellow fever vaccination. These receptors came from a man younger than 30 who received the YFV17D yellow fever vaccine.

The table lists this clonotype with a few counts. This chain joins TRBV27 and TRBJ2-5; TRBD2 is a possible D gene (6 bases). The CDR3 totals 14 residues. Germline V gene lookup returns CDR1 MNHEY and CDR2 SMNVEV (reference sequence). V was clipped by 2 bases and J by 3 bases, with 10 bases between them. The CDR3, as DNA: TGTGCCAGCAGTTTACGGGCTAGCGAAGAGACCCAGTACTTC. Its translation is CASSLRASEETQYF.

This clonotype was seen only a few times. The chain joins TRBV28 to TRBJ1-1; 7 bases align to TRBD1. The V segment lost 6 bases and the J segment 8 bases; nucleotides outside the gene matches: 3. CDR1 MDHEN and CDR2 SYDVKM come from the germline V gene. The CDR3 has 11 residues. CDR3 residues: CASSDRDEAFF. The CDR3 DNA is TGTGCCAGCAGCGACAGGGACGAAGCTTTCTTT.

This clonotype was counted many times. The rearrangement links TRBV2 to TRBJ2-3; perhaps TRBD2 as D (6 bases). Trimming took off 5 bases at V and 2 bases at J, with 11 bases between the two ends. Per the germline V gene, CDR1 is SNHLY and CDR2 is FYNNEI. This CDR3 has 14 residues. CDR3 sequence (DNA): TGTGCCAGCAGTTGGGACTCAGCCACAGATACGCAGTATTTT. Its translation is CASSWDSATDTQYF.

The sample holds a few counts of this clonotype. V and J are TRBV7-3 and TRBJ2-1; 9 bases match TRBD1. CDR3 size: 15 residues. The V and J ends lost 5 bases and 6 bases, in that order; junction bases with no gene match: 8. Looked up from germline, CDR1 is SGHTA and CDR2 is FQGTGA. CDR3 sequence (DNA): TGTGCCAGCAGCAATGGGACAGGGATAAGCAATGAGCAGTTCTTC. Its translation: CASSNGTGISNEQFF.

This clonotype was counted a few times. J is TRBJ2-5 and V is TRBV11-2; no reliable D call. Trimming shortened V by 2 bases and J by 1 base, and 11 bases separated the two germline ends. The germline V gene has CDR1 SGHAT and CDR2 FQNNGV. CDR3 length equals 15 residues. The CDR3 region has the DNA TGTGCCAGCAGCTTATGGCAGAGCCTCCAAGAGACCCAGTACTTC. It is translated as CASSLWQSLQETQYF.

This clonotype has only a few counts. CDR3 in amino acids: CASSFLGFYEQYF. CDR3 nucleotide sequence: TGCGCCAGCAGCTTTTTGGGTTTCTACGAGCAGTACTTC. The chain recombines TRBV5-1 with TRBJ2-7; no reliable D call. The V and J ends lost 2 bases and 3 bases respectively, with 9 bases between them. Germline loops: CDR1 SGHRS, CDR2 YFSETQ. The CDR3 is 13 amino acids.

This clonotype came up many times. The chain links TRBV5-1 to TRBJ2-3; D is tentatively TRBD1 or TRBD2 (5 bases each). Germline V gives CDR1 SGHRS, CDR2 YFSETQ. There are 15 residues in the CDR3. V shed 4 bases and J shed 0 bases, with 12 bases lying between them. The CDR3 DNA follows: TGCGCCAGCAGCATCGGGGCCGCTAGCACAGATACGCAGTATTTT. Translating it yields CASSIGAASTDTQYF.

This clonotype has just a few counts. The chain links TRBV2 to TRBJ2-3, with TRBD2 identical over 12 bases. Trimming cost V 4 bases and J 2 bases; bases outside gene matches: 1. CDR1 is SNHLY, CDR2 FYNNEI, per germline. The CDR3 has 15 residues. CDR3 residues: CASSGLAGDTDTQYF. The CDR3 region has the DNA TGTGCCAGCAGTGGACTAGCGGGGGACACAGATACGCAGTATTTT.

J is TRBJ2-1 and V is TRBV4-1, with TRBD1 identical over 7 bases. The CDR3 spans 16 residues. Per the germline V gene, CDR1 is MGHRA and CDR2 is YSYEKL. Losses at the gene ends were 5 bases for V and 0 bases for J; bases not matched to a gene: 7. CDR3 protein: CASSTRAGGSYNEQFF. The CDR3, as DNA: TGCGCCAGCAGCACGAGGGCAGGGGGCTCCTACAATGAGCAGTTCTTC.

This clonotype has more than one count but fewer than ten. CDR3: CASSPGLYAGPRTDTQYF. The CDR3, as DNA: TGTGCCAGCAGTCCCGGGTTGTACGCGGGGCCCCGCACAGATACGCAGTATTTT. The rearrangement links TRBV12-3 or TRBV12-4 to TRBJ2-3; D might be TRBD2 (6 bases). CDR3 length: 18 amino acids. V dropped 5 bases and J dropped 1 base, with 22 bases sitting between them.

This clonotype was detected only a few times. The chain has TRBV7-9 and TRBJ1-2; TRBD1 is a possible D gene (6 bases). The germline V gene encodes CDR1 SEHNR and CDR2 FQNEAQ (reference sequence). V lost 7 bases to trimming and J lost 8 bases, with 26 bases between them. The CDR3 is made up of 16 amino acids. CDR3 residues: CASTPTQVQGLEGYTF. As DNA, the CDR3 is TGTGCCAGCACCCCTACCCAGGTCCAGGGGCTGGAGGGCTACACCTTC.

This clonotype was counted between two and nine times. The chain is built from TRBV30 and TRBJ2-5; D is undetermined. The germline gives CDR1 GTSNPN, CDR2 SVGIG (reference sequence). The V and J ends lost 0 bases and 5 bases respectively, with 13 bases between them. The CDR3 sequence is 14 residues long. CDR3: CAWSVGSRGETQYF. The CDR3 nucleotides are TGTGCCTGGAGTGTTGGCTCCCGTGGGGAGACCCAGTACTTC.

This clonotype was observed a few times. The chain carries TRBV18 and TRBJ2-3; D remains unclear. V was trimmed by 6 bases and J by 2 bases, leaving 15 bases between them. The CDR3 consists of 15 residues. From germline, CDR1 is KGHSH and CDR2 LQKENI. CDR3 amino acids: CASSPRRVTTDTQYF. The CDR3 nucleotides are TGTGCCAGCTCCCCCCGCCGAGTAACCACAGATACGCAGTATTTT.

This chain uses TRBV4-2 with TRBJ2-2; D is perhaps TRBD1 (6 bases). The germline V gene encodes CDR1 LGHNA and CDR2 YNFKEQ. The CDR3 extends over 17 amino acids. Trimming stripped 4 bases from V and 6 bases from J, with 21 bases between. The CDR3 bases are TGTGCCAGCAGCCCGGGACACCTAGGAGATACGGCCGGGGAGCTGTTTTTT. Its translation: CASSPGHLGDTAGELFF.

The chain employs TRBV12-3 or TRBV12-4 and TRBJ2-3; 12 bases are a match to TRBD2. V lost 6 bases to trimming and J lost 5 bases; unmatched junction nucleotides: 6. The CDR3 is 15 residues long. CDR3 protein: CASRASGGAGDTQYF. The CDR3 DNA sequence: TGTGCCAGCAGGGCTAGCGGGGGGGCCGGAGATACGCAGTATTTT.

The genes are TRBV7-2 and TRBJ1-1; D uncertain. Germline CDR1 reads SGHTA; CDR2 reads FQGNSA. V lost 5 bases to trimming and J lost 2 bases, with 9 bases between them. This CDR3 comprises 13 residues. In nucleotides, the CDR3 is TGTGCCAGCAGCCGGGCCCTAAACACTGAAGCTTTCTTT. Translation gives CASSRALNTEAFF.

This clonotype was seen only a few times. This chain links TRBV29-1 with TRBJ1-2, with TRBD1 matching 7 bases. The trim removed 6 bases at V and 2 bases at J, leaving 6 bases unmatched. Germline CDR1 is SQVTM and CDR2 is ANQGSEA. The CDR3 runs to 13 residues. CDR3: CSVGGQLNYGYTF. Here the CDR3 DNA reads TGCAGCGTGGGGGGACAGCTGAACTATGGCTACACCTTC.

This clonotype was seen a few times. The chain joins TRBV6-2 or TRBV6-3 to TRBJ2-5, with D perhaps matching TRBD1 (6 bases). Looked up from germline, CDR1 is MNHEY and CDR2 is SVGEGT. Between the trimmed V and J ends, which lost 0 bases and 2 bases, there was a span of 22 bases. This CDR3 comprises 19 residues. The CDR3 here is CASSYSKSQGTTLQETQYF. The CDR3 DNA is TGTGCCAGCAGTTACTCGAAGTCCCAGGGGACCACGTTACAAGAGACCCAGTACTTC.

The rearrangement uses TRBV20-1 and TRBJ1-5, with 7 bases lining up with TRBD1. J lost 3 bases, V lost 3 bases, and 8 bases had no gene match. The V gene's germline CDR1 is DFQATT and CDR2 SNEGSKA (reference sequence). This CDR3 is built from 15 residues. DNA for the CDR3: TGCAGTGCTAGCGACCTGACAGGGATCAATCAGCCCCAGCATTTT. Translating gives CSASDLTGINQPQHF.

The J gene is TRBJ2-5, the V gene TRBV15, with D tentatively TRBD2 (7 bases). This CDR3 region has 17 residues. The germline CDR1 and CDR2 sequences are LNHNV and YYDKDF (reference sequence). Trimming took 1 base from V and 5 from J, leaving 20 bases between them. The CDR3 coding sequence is TGTGCCACCAGCAGAGTAGCATCGGGCAGGGGAGGGGAGACCCAGTACTTC. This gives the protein CATSRVASGRGGETQYF.

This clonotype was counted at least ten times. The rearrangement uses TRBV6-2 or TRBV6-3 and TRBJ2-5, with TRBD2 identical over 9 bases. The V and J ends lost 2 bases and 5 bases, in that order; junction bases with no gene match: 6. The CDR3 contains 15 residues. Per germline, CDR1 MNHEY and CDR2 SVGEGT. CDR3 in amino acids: CASSYDASGAETQYF. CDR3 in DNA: TGTGCCAGCAGTTACGACGCTAGCGGGGCTGAGACCCAGTACTTC.

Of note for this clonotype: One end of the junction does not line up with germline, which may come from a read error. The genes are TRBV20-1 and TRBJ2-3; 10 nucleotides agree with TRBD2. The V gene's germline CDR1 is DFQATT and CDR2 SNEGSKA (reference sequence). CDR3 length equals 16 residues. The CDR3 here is CCAGGLAGDGADTQYF. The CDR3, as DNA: TGCTGTGCTGGGGGCCTAGCGGGGGATGGGGCAGATACGCAGTATTTT.

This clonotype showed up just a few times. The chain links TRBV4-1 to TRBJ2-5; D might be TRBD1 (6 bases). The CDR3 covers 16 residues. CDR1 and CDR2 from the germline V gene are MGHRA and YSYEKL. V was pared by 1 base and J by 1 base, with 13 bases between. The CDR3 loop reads CASSQVGARGQETQYF. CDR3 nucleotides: TGCGCCAGCAGCCAAGTTGGGGCCAGGGGCCAAGAGACCCAGTACTTC.

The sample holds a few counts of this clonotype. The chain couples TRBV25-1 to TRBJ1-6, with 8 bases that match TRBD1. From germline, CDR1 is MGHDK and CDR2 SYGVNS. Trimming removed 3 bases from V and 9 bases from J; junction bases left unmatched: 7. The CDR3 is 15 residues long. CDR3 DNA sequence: TGTGCCAGCAGTGAGGGGGGACAGGAAACTTCACCCCTCCACTTT. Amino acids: CASSEGGQETSPLHF.

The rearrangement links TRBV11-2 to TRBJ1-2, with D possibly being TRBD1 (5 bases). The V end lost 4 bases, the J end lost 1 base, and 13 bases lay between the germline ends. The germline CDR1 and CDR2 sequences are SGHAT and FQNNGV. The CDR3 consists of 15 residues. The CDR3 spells CASSSVGASNYGYTF. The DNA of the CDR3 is TGTGCCAGCAGCTCAGTAGGGGCCAGTAACTATGGCTACACCTTC.

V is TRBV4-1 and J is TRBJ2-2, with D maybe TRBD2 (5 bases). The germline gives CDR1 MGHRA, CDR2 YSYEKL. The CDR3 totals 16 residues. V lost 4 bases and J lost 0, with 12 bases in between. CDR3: CASSLGLSANTGELFF. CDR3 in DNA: TGCGCCAGCAGCCTCGGACTTTCCGCGAACACCGGGGAGCTGTTTTTT.